Shown below are 26 T cell receptor beta chains from a single sample sequenced in a study of CD8+CD57+ T cells in acquired aplastic anemia. TCR beta VDJ and CDR3 profiles were obtained from a genomic DNA template. TCRdb independently ran MiXCR on the reads; one entry per CDR3 protein. Of 400,000 to 500,000 distinct CDR3 sequences listed, 65% to 80% are singletons. The specimen was sorted CD4+, CD8+, or CD8+CD57+ T cells (not recorded which) from PBMCs. The receptors derive from a human donor in good health, serving as a control.

This rearrangement joins TRBV25-1 to TRBJ2-7, with D perhaps matching TRBD1 or TRBD2 (6 bases each). Germline V CDR1 and CDR2: MGHDK, SYGVNS. The germline V and J ends were trimmed by 6 bases and 2 bases, with 20 bases remaining between them. CDR3 length equals 16 residues. CDR3 DNA sequence: TGTGCCAGCAGCTTTTCGCGCGGGACAACGCCCTACGAGCAGTACTTC. This translates into CASSFSRGTTPYEQYF.

Note on this clonotype: No DNA is shown, since the ends of the CDR3 on it are uncertain; the CDR3 is the one TCRdb lists. The chain recombines TRBV7-2 with TRBJ1-1. Germline-derived CDR1 and CDR2 are SGHTA and FQGNSA. From its first to its last residue, the CDR3 has 16 amino acids. CDR3 sequence reads: CAISQGTYEQYFEAFF.

Concerning this clonotype: No conserved phenylalanine or tryptophan is present at the end of the CDR3, so a read error is the likely explanation. The limits of the CDR3 on the DNA are not certain, so only TCRdb's listed CDR3 is given. The CDR3 loop is CASSGGPIDGYTL. This chain uses TRBV9 with TRBJ1-2. The germline V gene has CDR1 SGDLS and CDR2 YYNGEE. The CDR3 numbers 13 amino acids, ends counted.

This chain connects TRBV29-1 to TRBJ1-2; D perhaps matches TRBD1 (5 bases). Germline loops: CDR1 SQVTM, CDR2 ANQGSEA. The V end lost 7 bases, the J end lost 4 bases, and 16 bases lay between the germline ends. The CDR3 loop spans 13 amino acids. CDR3 residues: CSATWGKGYGYTF. CDR3 in DNA: TGCAGCGCTACATGGGGGAAGGGCTATGGCTACACCTTC.

The rearrangement joins TRBV7-9 to TRBJ1-6; D remains unclear. Trimming shortened V by 4 bases and J by 18 bases, and 25 bases separated the two germline ends. The CDR3 sequence is 15 residues long. Germline V CDR1 and CDR2: SEHNR, FQNEAQ (reference sequence). DNA of the CDR3: TGTGCCAGCAGCTCGTCGTTAACGGCCTATAATTCACCCCACTTT. Protein product: CASSSSLTAYNSPHF.

This clonotype was observed many times. The rearrangement joins TRBV19 to TRBJ2-3; 11 bases line up with TRBD1. The CDR3 sequence is 14 residues long. V lost 6 bases and J lost 6; bases outside the gene matches: 5. CDR1 LNHDA and CDR2 SQIVND come from the germline V gene (reference sequence). This CDR3 reads CASSMDRGLDTQYF. The CDR3 DNA reads TGTGCCAGTAGCATGGACAGGGGGCTCGATACGCAGTATTTT.

Turning to this clonotype: One end of the junction does not line up with germline, which may come from a read error. The chain is built from TRBV2 and TRBJ1-6; TRBD1 matches 8 bases. The CDR3 is 14 residues long. Germline V gene data show CDR1 as SNHLY and CDR2 as FYNNEI. The CDR3 nucleotides read TGTGCCAGCATGGGGGCAGGGGGCTATTCGCCCCACCACTTT. Amino acids: CASMGAGGYSPHHF.

This clonotype was counted many times. This chain connects TRBV20-1 to TRBJ1-4, with TRBD1 matching 9 bases. Germline values: CDR1 DFQATT, CDR2 SNEGSKA (reference sequence). The trim removed 6 bases at V and 6 bases at J, leaving 8 bases unmatched. The CDR3 totals 14 residues. The CDR3 DNA sequence: TGCAGTGCGAGAACCGGGACAGGGCATGAAAAACTGTTTTTT. Translation gives CSARTGTGHEKLFF.

Points on this clonotype: Its ends do not fully match the called genes, so a read error is possible. The V and J genes are TRBV7-4 and TRBJ1-1, with D unclear. Germline V gene data show CDR1 as SGHVT and CDR2 as SQSDAQ. The CDR3 covers 13 residues. Here the CDR3 reads CASSLPGNDEAYF. The CDR3 DNA reads TGTGCCAGCAGCTTGCCCGGGAATGATGAAGCTTACTTT.

This clonotype appeared many times. This chain uses TRBV5-1 with TRBJ2-5, with TRBD2 identical over 12 bases. The CDR3 has 16 amino acids. Germline CDR1 SGHRS, CDR2 YFSETQ. V lost 8 bases, J lost 4 bases, and 12 bases stayed unmatched. CDR3 in DNA: TGCGCCAGTTCCCCGCGGCTAGCGGGGGGGGGAGAGACCCAGTACTTC. Its translation is CASSPRLAGGGETQYF.

Remarks on this clonotype: Since no conserved phenylalanine or tryptophan closes the CDR3, a read error is the likely cause. It is unclear where the CDR3 begins or ends on the DNA, so no DNA is shown, and the CDR3 is as TCRdb lists it. The V call is TRBV7-9, the J call TRBJ2-1; the table names TRBD1, a call not compared with the DNA. The CDR3 comprises 13 residues, both ends counted. The germline gives CDR1 SEHNR, CDR2 FQNEAQ (reference sequence). CDR3 residues: CASSLAGEAFFGQ.

The V and J genes are TRBV20-1 and TRBJ1-2; D gene ambiguous. Looked up from germline, CDR1 is DFQATT and CDR2 is SNEGSKA (reference sequence). V was pared by 3 bases and J by 12 bases, with 17 bases between. The CDR3 runs to 12 residues. CDR3 amino acids: CSARPPGLADTF. Written as DNA, the CDR3 is TGCAGTGCTAGGCCCCCGGGCCTCGCCGACACCTTC.

To note about this clonotype: One end of the junction is discordant with germline, which a read error may explain. The chain combines TRBV5-1 with TRBJ2-7; D unclear. This CDR3 is 12 amino acids long. Germline lookup yields CDR1 SGHRS and CDR2 YFSETQ. CDR3 protein: CASKIAGNDNTF. The CDR3 region has the DNA TGCGCCAGCAAAATAGCCGGCAATGACAACACCTTC.

This clonotype was seen only once. This chain uses TRBV11-2 with TRBJ2-7; TRBD2 agrees at 7 bases. J was trimmed by 0 bases and V by 7 bases; bases with no gene match: 12. The germline CDR1 and CDR2 sequences are SGHAT and FQNNGV. This CDR3 spans 16 amino acids. CDR3 DNA: TGTGCCAGCATTCGTGACGTGGCTAGCGGCTCCTACGAGCAGTACTTC. Its protein product is CASIRDVASGSYEQYF.

V and J are TRBV6-5 and TRBJ1-6; D remains ambiguous. The V gene lost 5 bases and the J gene lost 7 bases, with 9 bases spanning the gap. The CDR3 extends over 13 amino acids. Per germline, CDR1 MNHEY and CDR2 SVGAGI. The CDR3 protein is CASSPEPNSPLHF. The DNA for the CDR3 is TGTGCCAGCAGTCCAGAGCCCAATTCACCCCTCCACTTT.

As regards this clonotype: At one end the junction does not follow the germline gene, possibly because of a read error. The chain carries TRBV7-7 and TRBJ2-1; D gene ambiguous. The CDR3 sequence is 12 residues long. Germline V gene data show CDR1 as SSHAT and CDR2 as FNYEAQ (reference sequence). For the CDR3, the DNA is TGTGCTAGCAGCTTAACGCGCAGCGAGCAGCAGTTC. This sequence encodes CASSLTRSEQQF.

This clonotype was counted at least ten times. The V and J genes are TRBV6-2 or TRBV6-3 and TRBJ1-6, with 7 bases aligning to TRBD1. Looked up from germline, CDR1 is MNHEY and CDR2 is SVGEGT. V was clipped by 7 bases and J by 5 bases; unmatched bases: 5. The CDR3 sequence is 14 residues long. The CDR3 DNA reads TGTGCCAGCATGTTGACAGGGAATAATTCACCCCTCCACTTT. Protein: CASMLTGNNSPLHF.

The V call is TRBV6-5, the J call TRBJ2-7; D tentatively reads TRBD1 or TRBD2 (6 bases each). CDR1 is MNHEY and CDR2 is SVGAGI in the germline V gene. Trimming cost V 2 bases and J 1 base, with 21 bases left between them. The CDR3 extends over 18 amino acids. CDR3 coding DNA: TGTGCCAGCAGTTACCCAAGGACTGGGGGCGGGGTATCCTACGAGCAGTACTTC. It codes for CASSYPRTGGGVSYEQYF.

This clonotype was seen many times. The chain carries TRBV7-6 and TRBJ2-2; no clear D. Germline CDR1 and CDR2: SGHVS and FNYEAQ. Trimming removed 5 bases at V and 2 bases at J, with 6 bases between. The CDR3 length is 13 residues. The CDR3 DNA sequence: TGTGCCAGCAGCGGAGTAAACACCGGGGAGCTGTTTTTT. Amino acid sequence: CASSGVNTGELFF.

In this sample, this clonotype turned up a few times. This rearrangement joins TRBV12-3 or TRBV12-4 to TRBJ2-5, with 8 bases fitting TRBD1. The V segment lost 4 bases and the J segment 1 base; nucleotides outside the gene matches: 5. The CDR3 contains 15 residues. The CDR3, as DNA: TGTGCCAGCAGTTACCTTGGACAGGGCCAAGAGACCCAGTACTTC. Translation: CASSYLGQGQETQYF.

On this clonotype: It may be a read error: a sequence one base away is much more abundant. The chain couples TRBV7-8 to TRBJ2-7; 12 bases are a match to TRBD1. Germline CDR1 reads SGHVS; CDR2 reads FQNEAQ. This CDR3 spans 17 amino acids. CDR3 coding DNA: TGTGCCAGCAGCCTATCTGCCGGGACAGGGGGCTTCCACGAGCAGCACTTC. This translates into CASSLSAGTGGFHEQHF.

The chain uses TRBV2 and TRBJ1-2; tentative D call: TRBD1 (5 bases). The V gene's germline CDR1 is SNHLY and CDR2 FYNNEI. V was clipped by 5 bases and J by 4 bases, with 11 bases between them. The CDR3 consists of 13 residues. CDR3 in DNA: TGTGCCAGCAGTTTAAAAGGGGCCTATGGCTACACCTTC. Its protein product is CASSLKGAYGYTF.

This clonotype appeared many times. The chain joins TRBV7-2 to TRBJ1-2; 10 bases are shared with TRBD1. Germline-derived CDR1 and CDR2 are SGHTA and FQGNSA. Trimming took 5 bases from V and 7 from J; bases not matched to a gene: 7. The CDR3 totals 14 residues. CDR3 in DNA: TGTGCCAGCAGCGAAGACAGGGGGCAGGGTGGCTACACCTTC. It translates to CASSEDRGQGGYTF.

Notes on this clonotype: A much bigger clone sits one base away, suggesting this may be a read error. V usage is TRBV18 and J usage is TRBJ2-2, with D unclear. The V gene's germline CDR1 is KGHSH and CDR2 LQKENI. Trimming took 2 bases from V and 1 from J, leaving 5 bases between them. CDR3 size: 14 residues. The CDR3, as DNA: TGTGCCAGCTCACCAGAGCTGAACACCGGGGAGCTGTTTTTT. Translation: CASSPELNTGELFF.

With respect to this clonotype: The missing conserved phenylalanine or tryptophan at the end of this CDR3 makes a read error likely. The limits of the CDR3 on the DNA are not certain, so only TCRdb's listed CDR3 is given. The chain carries TRBV9 and TRBJ2-5; the table calls TRBD2, which could not be checked here. The CDR3 is 13 amino acids in total, end residues counted. The germline CDR1 and CDR2 sequences are SGDLS and YYNGEE. Here the CDR3 reads CASSRTASSGNTI.

Details on this clonotype: Without the conserved terminal phenylalanine or tryptophan, this CDR3 likely stems from a read error. No DNA is shown, since the ends of the CDR3 on it are uncertain; the CDR3 is the one TCRdb lists. The J gene is TRBJ2-5, the V gene TRBV7-9. Termini included, the CDR3 measures 13 amino acids. Germline V lookup: CDR1 SEHNR, CDR2 FQNEAQ (reference sequence). The CDR3 loop is CASSLIEDTQYYC.